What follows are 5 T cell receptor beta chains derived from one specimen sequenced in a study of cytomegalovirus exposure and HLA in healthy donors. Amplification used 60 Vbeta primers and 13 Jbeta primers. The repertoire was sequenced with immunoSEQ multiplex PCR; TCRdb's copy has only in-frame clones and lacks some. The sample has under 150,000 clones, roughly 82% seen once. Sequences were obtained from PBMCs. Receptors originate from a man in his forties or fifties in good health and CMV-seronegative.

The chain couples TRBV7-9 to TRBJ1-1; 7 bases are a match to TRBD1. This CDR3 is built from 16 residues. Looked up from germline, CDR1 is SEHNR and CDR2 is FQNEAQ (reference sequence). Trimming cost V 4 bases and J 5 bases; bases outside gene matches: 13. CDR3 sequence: CASSSFSAVRGTEAFF. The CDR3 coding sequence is TGTGCCAGCAGCTCCTTTAGCGCCGTCAGGGGGACTGAAGCTTTCTTT.

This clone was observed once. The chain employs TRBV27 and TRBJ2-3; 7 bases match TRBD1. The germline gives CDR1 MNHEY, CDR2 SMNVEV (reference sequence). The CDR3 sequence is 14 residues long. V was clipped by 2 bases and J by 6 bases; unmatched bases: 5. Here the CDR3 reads CASSLGTQGDTQYF. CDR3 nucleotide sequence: TGTGCCAGCAGTTTAGGCACACAGGGGGATACGCAGTATTTT.

CDR3 amino acids: CASRGHRSYEQYF. CDR3 bases: TGTGCCAGCAGGGGACATCGTAGTTACGAGCAGTACTTC. The J gene is TRBJ2-7, the V gene TRBV7-8, with D tentatively TRBD1 (6 bases). Germline V lookup: CDR1 SGHVS, CDR2 FQNEAQ. The ends were cut back, 6 bases at V and 4 bases at J, with 13 bases in the middle. This CDR3 is built from 13 residues.

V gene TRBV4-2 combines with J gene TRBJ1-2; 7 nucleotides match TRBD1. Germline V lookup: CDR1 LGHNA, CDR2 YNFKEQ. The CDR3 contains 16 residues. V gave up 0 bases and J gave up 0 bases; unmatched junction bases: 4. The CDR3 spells CASSQDYRGANYGYTF. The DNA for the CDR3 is TGTGCCAGCAGCCAAGATTACAGGGGAGCTAACTATGGCTACACCTTC.

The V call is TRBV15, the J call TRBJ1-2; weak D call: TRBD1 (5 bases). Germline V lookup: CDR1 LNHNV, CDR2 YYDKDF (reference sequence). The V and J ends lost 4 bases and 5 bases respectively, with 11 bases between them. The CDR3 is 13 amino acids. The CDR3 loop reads CATSIRQGYGYTF. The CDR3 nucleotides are TGTGCCACCAGCATCCGGCAGGGATATGGCTACACCTTC. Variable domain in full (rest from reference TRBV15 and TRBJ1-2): DAMVIQNPRYQVTQFGKPVTLSCSQTLNHNVMYWYQQKSSQAPKLLFHYYDKDFNNEADTPDNFQSRRPNTSFCFLDIRSPGLGDTAMYLCATSIRQGYGYTFGSGTRLTVV.